These T cell receptor beta chains were read from a single sample in a study of T cells in Graves' hyperthyroidism and ophthalmopathy. TCRdb analysed the multiplex PCR reads with MiXCR anew, one entry per CDR3 protein. The profile shows roughly 560,000 distinct CDR3 sequences, roughly 14% of them singletons. The sequencing input was blood. The receptors come from a woman aged 35 to 49 with Graves' ophthalmopathy. The conserved cysteine and the conserved F or W are not part of the CDR3 here. Each record gives: V gene, CDR3 length, CDR3 protein.

TRBV6-2/TRBV6-3	10	ASRPRWETQY
TRBV30	10	AWMGGIETQY
TRBV12-3/TRBV12-4	13	ASSTYSETNYGYT
TRBV28	11	ASRKGFLAEAF
TRBV6-1	15	ASSEEVPGLGSYEQY
TRBV28	14	ASSTGAEGANTEAF
TRBV25-1	18	ASSEYTPVRDRVVSYEQY
TRBV20-1	13	SASGVLAEIYEQY
TRBV28	12	ASSFRLSGNTIY
TRBV4-2	13	ASSQEREGQETQY
TRBV5-5	14	ASRDRGRRSTGELF
TRBV14	12	ASNQGSPVETQY
TRBV9	13	ASSRVGFTGTEAF